The present T cell receptor (beta chain) was sequenced within a study of CD8+CD57+ T cells in acquired aplastic anemia. Looking at the study overall: Sorted CD4+ and CD8+ cell DNA averaged about 3 ug. Study-level results: Common to patients and controls were roughly 30 CD8+ CDR3 sequences. CD8+ Simpson's diversity in patients was not significantly different from that in controls.

Before being chosen for sequencing, patients had shown CD8+CD57+ cell expansion by flow cytometry. Severe acquired aplastic anemia was the diagnosis recorded for all patients. Profiling that covered TCR beta VDJ and CDR3 relied on genomic DNA as its template. TCRdb re-called the reads through MiXCR, storing one row per CDR3 protein. The data show a few hundred thousand distinct CDR3 sequences, 50% to 65% seen once. Regarding this clonotype: Its specificity is unknown. A junction end diverges from the germline sequence, so it may reflect a read error.

Sample: sorted CD4+, CD8+, or CD8+CD57+ T cells (not recorded which) from PBMCs. The source of this sequence is a human donor with aplastic anemia.

CDR3 in DNA: TGTGCCAGCAGTGAACAGGGTTTT. This gives the protein CASSEQGF. V usage is TRBV2 and J usage is TRBJ2-3; the D gene is possibly TRBD1 (5 bases). Germline loops: CDR1 SNHLY, CDR2 FYNNEI. The length of the CDR3 is 8 residues.